Below, one TCR beta chain is given with its context. This entry belongs to a study of blood T cell repertoires in COVID-19. Study background: PBMCs, B-cell-depleted T cells, or T cells were the source of the cDNA or gDNA that made up the material.

The CDR3 length is 12 residues. The germline V gene encodes CDR1 MDHEN and CDR2 SYDVKM. Trimming cost V 5 bases and J 1 base, with 5 bases left between them. Sequencing was performed with immunoSEQ multiplex PCR; in TCRdb, only in-frame clones are kept and a portion is missing. The table includes 150,000 to 200,000 clones, 90% detected once. The sequence was obtained from a man aged 45-65 years with acute or convalescent COVID-19. The V and J genes are TRBV28 and TRBJ1-1; D is unclear. Sequenced sample: peripheral blood. This CDR3 reads CASSPQNTEAFF. The CDR3 DNA sequence: TGTGCCAGCAGTCCCCAGAACACTGAAGCTTTCTTT.